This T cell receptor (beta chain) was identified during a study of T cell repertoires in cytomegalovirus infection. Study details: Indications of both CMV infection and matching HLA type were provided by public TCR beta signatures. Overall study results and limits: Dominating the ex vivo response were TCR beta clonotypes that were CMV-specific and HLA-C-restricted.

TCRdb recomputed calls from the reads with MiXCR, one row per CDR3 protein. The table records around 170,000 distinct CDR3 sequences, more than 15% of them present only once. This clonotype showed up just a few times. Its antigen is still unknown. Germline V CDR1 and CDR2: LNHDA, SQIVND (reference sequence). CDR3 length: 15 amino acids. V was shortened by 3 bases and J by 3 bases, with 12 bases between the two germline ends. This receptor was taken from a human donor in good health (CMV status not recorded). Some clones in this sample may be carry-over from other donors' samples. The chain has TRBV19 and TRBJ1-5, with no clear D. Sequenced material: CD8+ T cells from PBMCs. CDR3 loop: CASSIRNEDNQPQHF. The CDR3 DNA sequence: TGTGCCAGTAGTATCAGGAATGAAGACAATCAGCCCCAGCATTTT.